This entry lists 26 T cell receptor beta chains sequenced from one sample in a study of regulatory T cells in long-lasting Graves disease. Documented time point: persistent/refractory GD, antithyroid drugs over 5 years with positive TRAb. Extracted RNA from PBMCs served as the source of the TCR library. Investigators prepared the TCR beta libraries by applying iRepertoire HTBI primers and Arm-PCR of CDR3 regions. TCRdb re-derived calls from the multiplex PCR reads in MiXCR, one entry per CDR3 protein. Of over 250,000 distinct CDR3 sequences detected, 22% appear once; the ten largest clones hold just over 55%. The source was peripheral blood mononuclear cells (PBMCs), collected when the disease was refractory, from a patient treated with antithyroid drugs. These receptors all come from a female donor with Graves disease.

In this sample, this clonotype turned up many times. V gene TRBV2 combines with J gene TRBJ2-7, with a possible D match to TRBD1 (5 bases). Per the germline V gene, CDR1 is SNHLY and CDR2 is FYNNEI. The CDR3 runs to 12 residues. V was shortened by 4 bases and J by 3 bases, with 7 bases between the two germline ends. The CDR3 DNA reads TGTGCCAGCAGTGCAGGGCGCTACGAGCAGTACTTC. As protein: CASSAGRYEQYF. Combining the CDR3 with reference TRBV2 and TRBJ2-7 gives the whole variable domain EPEVTQTPSHQVTQMGQEVILRCVPISNHLYFYWYRQILGQKVEFLVSFYNNEISEKSEIFDDQFSVERPDGSNFTLKIRSTKLEDSAMYFCASSAGRYEQYFGPGTRLTVT.

A remark on this clonotype: A much larger clonotype is one base distant, so this may be a read error. The rearrangement links TRBV20-1 to TRBJ2-7; D possibly matches TRBD1 or TRBD2 (6 bases each). There are 16 residues in the CDR3. Germline-derived CDR1 and CDR2 are DFQATT and SNEGSKA (reference sequence). V lost 6 bases, J lost 1 base, and 22 bases lay in between. CDR3: CSARGQTGEISYEQYF. The CDR3 DNA follows: TGCAGTGCGAGGGGACAAACGGGAGAAATTTCCTACGAGCAGTACTTC.

This clonotype was picked up a small number of times. V is TRBV6-1 and J is TRBJ1-2, with 8 nucleotides matching TRBD1. This CDR3 is 13 amino acids long. V gave up 3 bases and J gave up 8 bases; unmatched junction bases: 5. The germline gives CDR1 MNHNS, CDR2 SASEGT. CDR3 coding DNA: TGTGCCAGCAGTGAGCAGGGGGCTTTAGGCTACACCTTC. This translates into CASSEQGALGYTF.

The chain uses TRBV20-1 and TRBJ2-3; D gene unclear. Germline V gene data show CDR1 as DFQATT and CDR2 as SNEGSKA (reference sequence). Trimming cost V 3 bases and J 2 bases, with 6 bases left between them. The CDR3 is made up of 12 amino acids. The CDR3: CSASQHTDTQYF. The CDR3 DNA sequence: TGCAGTGCTAGCCAGCACACAGATACGCAGTATTTT.

In nucleotides, the CDR3 is TGTGCCAGCAGCTTATTAGGCAGGCAACAAGAGACCCAGTACTTC. It specifies CASSLLGRQQETQYF. The chain is built from TRBV7-2 and TRBJ2-5; unclear D gene. This CDR3 has 15 amino acids. CDR1 is SGHTA and CDR2 is FQGNSA in the germline V gene. Trimming took off 2 bases at V and 2 bases at J, with 12 bases between the two ends.

This clonotype has at least ten counts. This chain joins TRBV20-1 and TRBJ1-1, with D unresolved. The CDR3 runs to 11 residues. Germline values: CDR1 DFQATT, CDR2 SNEGSKA (reference sequence). V lost 6 bases, J lost 2 bases, and 7 bases lay in between. CDR3 sequence: CSAPLNTEAFF. CDR3 coding DNA: TGCAGTGCCCCCTTAAACACTGAAGCTTTCTTT.

For this clonotype: A read error is possible here, since a much larger clone lies one base away. The gene calls are TRBV30 and TRBJ1-2, with TRBD1 as a possible D gene (5 bases). From germline, CDR1 is GTSNPN and CDR2 SVGIG (reference sequence). The CDR3 loop spans 13 amino acids. CDR3 DNA: TGTGCCTGGAGTTCGGGGGGGTCCTATGGCTACGCCTTC. Encoded protein: CAWSSGGSYGYAF.

V is TRBV4-2 and J is TRBJ1-6; the D gene is possibly TRBD1 (5 bases). Germline CDR1 and CDR2: LGHNA and YNFKEQ. V was pared by 1 base and J by 8 bases, with 6 bases between. The CDR3 is 13 amino acids. CDR3 nucleotide sequence: TGTGCCAGCAGCCAAGTGGGGGATTCACCCCTCCACTTT. This encodes CASSQVGDSPLHF.

The genes are TRBV10-3 and TRBJ1-6, with 7 bases that match TRBD1. The germline gives CDR1 ENHRY, CDR2 SYGVKD. CDR3 length: 13 amino acids. Germline trimming cut 9 bases from V and 10 bases from J; bases unmatched to any gene: 9. The DNA for the CDR3 is TGTGCCATTAATGAGGGGGCTTGGTCACCCCTCCACTTT. Protein product: CAINEGAWSPLHF.

Concerning this clonotype itself: A much larger clone is a single base away; this may be a read error. This CDR3 is missing its conserved last phenylalanine or tryptophan, likely due to a read error. V gene TRBV6-2 or TRBV6-3 combines with J gene TRBJ1-2; tentative D call: TRBD1 (6 bases). Looked up from germline, CDR1 is MNHEY and CDR2 is SVGEGT. The CDR3 has 13 residues. V lost 0 bases to trimming and J lost 8 bases, with 10 bases between them. The CDR3 is CASSYSGGSGYTL. Here the CDR3 DNA reads TGTGCCAGCAGTTACTCAGGGGGAAGCGGCTACACCCTC.

This clonotype was detected a few times. V usage is TRBV28 and J usage is TRBJ2-2, with D tentatively TRBD1 (5 bases). Looked up from germline, CDR1 is MDHEN and CDR2 is SYDVKM. The CDR3 runs 14 residues. V lost 6 bases to trimming and J lost 3 bases, with 11 bases between them. In nucleotides, the CDR3 is TGTGCCAGCAGGGACCAGGGCCACACCGGGGAGCTGTTTTTT. Encoded protein: CASRDQGHTGELFF.

This clonotype has at least ten counts. This chain joins TRBV12-3 or TRBV12-4 and TRBJ2-7; D remains ambiguous. CDR3 length: 13 amino acids. The V and J ends lost 5 bases and 0 bases respectively, with 8 bases between them. This CDR3 is CASSDGSSYEQYF. CDR3 DNA sequence: TGTGCCAGCAGTGACGGTAGCTCCTACGAGCAGTACTTC.

This clonotype showed up many times. The J gene is TRBJ2-7, the V gene TRBV6-9; D may be TRBD1 (8 bases). Germline values: CDR1 MNHGY, CDR2 SVAAGI. There are 15 residues in the CDR3. V was shortened by 3 bases and J by 6 bases, with 18 bases between the two germline ends. For the CDR3, the DNA is TGTGCCAGCAGTTACTCCGGGGGGACAGGCAGCGAGCAGTACTTC. As protein: CASSYSGGTGSEQYF.

J is TRBJ1-2 and V is TRBV5-5, with D maybe TRBD1 (5 bases). CDR1 is SGHKS and CDR2 is YYEKEE in the germline V gene (reference sequence). Trimming left V 4 bases short and J 8 bases short, with 12 bases between. This CDR3 is built from 12 residues. CDR3 sequence reads: CASSQGELGYTF. The CDR3 DNA reads TGTGCCAGCAGCCAAGGGGAACTCGGCTACACCTTC.

This clonotype was seen ten or more times. The chain is built from TRBV6-1 and TRBJ1-1; TRBD1 matches at 8 bases. V trimming: 6 bases; J trimming: 4 bases; junction bases outside the gene matches: 7. This CDR3 comprises 14 residues. Germline V CDR1 and CDR2: MNHNS, SASEGT. CDR3 sequence reads: CASRLDRGGTEAFF. The CDR3 nucleotides are TGTGCCAGCAGACTCGACAGGGGCGGCACTGAAGCTTTCTTT.

Comment on this clonotype: This may be a read error, as it is one base from a much larger clone. V and J are TRBV28 and TRBJ1-5; D is perhaps TRBD1 (5 bases). The J call may not be correct, given that the DNA end is closer to TRBJ2-3. The CDR3 is made up of 16 amino acids. Germline V gene lookup returns CDR1 MDHEN and CDR2 SYDVKM. CDR3 residues: CASSPEEGQSNQPQYF. The CDR3, as DNA: TGTGCCAGCAGTCCCGAAGAAGGACAAAGCAATCAGCCCCAGTATTTT.

The gene calls are TRBV2 and TRBJ1-1; D remains ambiguous. Trimming cost V 4 bases and J 4 bases, with 13 bases left between them. This CDR3 is 14 amino acids long. CDR1 and CDR2 from the germline V gene are SNHLY and FYNNEI. The CDR3 DNA reads TGTGCCAGCAGTGGGCCGGCGGGGAGCACTGAAGCTTTCTTT. Its translation is CASSGPAGSTEAFF.

This clonotype was detected a few times. V and J are TRBV29-1 and TRBJ2-5; D not certain. Deletions cut 4 bases from V and 5 bases from J, with 8 bases between. Germline V CDR1 and CDR2: SQVTM, ANQGSEA. This CDR3 has 11 amino acids. The CDR3 coding sequence is TGCAGCGTTGCTCGACACGAGACCCAGTACTTC. Its protein is CSVARHETQYF.

This clonotype was seen a handful of times. The gene calls are TRBV5-1 and TRBJ1-1, with D perhaps TRBD1 (6 bases). CDR3 size: 13 residues. Trimming left V 4 bases short and J 7 bases short, with 14 bases between. CDR1 and CDR2 from the germline V gene are SGHRS and YFSETQ. The CDR3 loop is CASSLRGLGEAFF. The CDR3 DNA is TGCGCCAGCAGCCTCAGGGGTCTTGGTGAAGCTTTCTTT.

In this sample, this clonotype turned up many times. DNA for the CDR3: TGTGCCAGCAGTTCGTCTAGGGAGGTTAATTCACCCCTCCACTTT. It is translated as CASSSSREVNSPLHF. The V and J genes are TRBV28 and TRBJ1-6; D uncertain. The V end was cut by 4 bases, the J end by 6 bases, with 13 bases between. The germline CDR1 and CDR2 sequences are MDHEN and SYDVKM. CDR3 length: 15 residues.

The chain has TRBV11-1 and TRBJ2-6; 7 bases are a match to TRBD2. Trimming at V came to 5 bases and at J to 2 bases, leaving 0 bases not matched to a gene. The CDR3 length is 14 residues. Germline loops: CDR1 SGHAT, CDR2 FQDESV (reference sequence). The chain's CDR3 is CASSAGAGANVLTF. CDR3 in DNA: TGTGCCAGCAGCGCGGGAGCTGGGGCCAACGTCCTGACTTTC.

This clonotype appeared a few times. The J gene is TRBJ2-4, the V gene TRBV7-2; TRBD1 matches at 9 bases. This CDR3 is 15 amino acids long. Germline-derived CDR1 and CDR2 are SGHTA and FQGNSA. Trimming cost V 2 bases and J 6 bases; bases outside gene matches: 5. The CDR3, as DNA: TGTGCCAGCAGCTTATTAGGACAGGGGACAAACATTCAGTACTTC. It specifies CASSLLGQGTNIQYF. Variable domain in full (rest from reference TRBV7-2 and TRBJ2-4): GAGVSQSPSNKVTEKGKDVELRCDPISGHTALYWYRQSLGQGLEFLIYFQGNSAPDKSGLPSDRFSAERTGGSVSTLTIQRTQQEDSAVYLCASSLLGQGTNIQYFGAGTRLSVL.

The chain is built from TRBV3-1 and TRBJ2-1, with TRBD2 matching 7 bases. The CDR3 covers 13 residues. The J segment lost 7 bases and the V segment lost 4 bases, leaving 4 bases of the junction unmatched. CDR1 and CDR2 from the germline V gene are LGHDT and YNNKEL (reference sequence). The CDR3 spells CASSRGLGNEQFF. CDR3 in DNA: TGTGCCAGCAGCCGTGGACTAGGGAATGAGCAGTTCTTC.

A note on this clonotype: It differs at one base from a far larger clone, so likely a read error. This chain's CDR3 is CASSRTQEAQYF. The CDR3 DNA reads TGTGCCAGCAGCCGTACCCAAGAGGCCCAGTACTTC. J is TRBJ2-5 and V is TRBV7-2; D not certain. CDR1 is SGHTA, CDR2 FQGNSA, per germline. This CDR3 contains 12 residues.

V and J are TRBV20-1 and TRBJ1-6; perhaps TRBD1 as D (6 bases). The CDR3 covers 15 residues. Germline V lookup: CDR1 DFQATT, CDR2 SNEGSKA (reference sequence). Trimming removed 2 bases from V and 8 bases from J, with 16 bases in between. The CDR3 loop reads CSARSSGASDSPLHF. The CDR3 DNA reads TGCAGTGCTAGATCCTCAGGGGCCTCGGATTCACCCCTCCACTTT.

This clonotype appeared a few times. This chain connects TRBV14 to TRBJ1-6, with D uncertain. V lost 0 bases to trimming and J lost 10 bases, with 10 bases between them. The CDR3 runs to 14 residues. In germline, CDR1 is SGHDN, CDR2 FVKESK. CDR3 residues: CASSQDWRNSPLHF. The CDR3, as DNA: TGTGCCAGCAGCCAAGATTGGCGAAACTCACCCCTCCACTTT. The full variable domain, in which reference TRBV14 and TRBJ1-6 provide the parts outside the CDR3, is EAGVTQFPSHSVIEKGQTVTLRCDPISGHDNLYWYRRVMGKEIKFLLHFVKESKQDESGMPNNRFLAERTGGTYSTLKVQPAELEDSGVYFCASSQDWRNSPLHFGNGTRLTVT.